This T cell receptor (beta chain) originates from a study of patients and donors after allogeneic stem cell transplantation. TCRdb called the RT-PCR reads again in MiXCR, with one record for every CDR3 protein. The sample records about a million distinct CDR3 sequences, over 15% being singletons. Trimming cost V 3 bases and J 0 bases, with 8 bases left between them. CDR1 and CDR2 from the germline V gene are MNHEY and SMNVEV (reference sequence). This CDR3 region has 15 residues. The clonotype comes from a human donor who was either an allogeneic HSCT recipient or a stem cell or donor lymphocyte infusion donor (not recorded which). It is not recorded whose cells these are; they may come from a transplant donor. The gene calls are TRBV27 and TRBJ1-4; D gene unclear. The sample comprised blood, either unsorted or a sorted T cell fraction (not recorded which). CDR3 in amino acids: CASSLAPATNEKLFF. The DNA of the CDR3 is TGTGCCAGCAGTTTGGCCCCAGCAACTAATGAAAAACTGTTTTTT.